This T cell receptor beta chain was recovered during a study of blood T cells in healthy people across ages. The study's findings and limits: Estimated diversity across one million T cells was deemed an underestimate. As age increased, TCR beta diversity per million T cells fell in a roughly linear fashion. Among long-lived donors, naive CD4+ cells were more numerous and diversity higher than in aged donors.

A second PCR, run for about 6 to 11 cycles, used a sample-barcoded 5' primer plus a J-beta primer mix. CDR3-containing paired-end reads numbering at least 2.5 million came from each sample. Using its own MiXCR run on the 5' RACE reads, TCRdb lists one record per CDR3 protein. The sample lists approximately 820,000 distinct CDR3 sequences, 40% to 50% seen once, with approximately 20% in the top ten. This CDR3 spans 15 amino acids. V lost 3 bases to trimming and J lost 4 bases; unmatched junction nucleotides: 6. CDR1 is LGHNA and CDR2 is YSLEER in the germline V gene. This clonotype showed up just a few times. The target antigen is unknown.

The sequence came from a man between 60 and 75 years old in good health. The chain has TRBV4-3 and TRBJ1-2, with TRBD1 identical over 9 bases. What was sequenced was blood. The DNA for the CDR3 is TGCGCCAGCAGCCAGGGGACAGGGCGCGCCTATGGCTACACCTTC. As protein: CASSQGTGRAYGYTF.